This T cell receptor (beta chain) was captured by sequencing in a study of blood T cell repertoires in COVID-19. Study overall: Both acute and convalescent COVID-19 samples were obtained from the United States, Italy and Spain.

Germline V gene sequence: CDR1 MGHRA, CDR2 YSYEKL. The ends were cut back, 2 bases at V and 2 bases at J, with 10 bases in the middle. CDR3 length equals 15 residues. Per the authors' pipeline: Scientists estimated how many nucleated cells there were by amplifying reference gene primers. Clones were sequenced by immunoSEQ multiplex PCR, and TCRdb holds only the in-frame ones, with some missing. D and trimming come from the DNA, and the V and J calls and clone size come from that table. Of about 230,000 clones in the sample, about four fifths were seen once. The clonotype comes from a man older than 75 with acute or convalescent COVID-19. V gene TRBV4-1 combines with J gene TRBJ2-1; a weak D match, TRBD1 (6 bases). The specimen was peripheral blood. CDR3 sequence (DNA): TGCGCCAGCAGCCAACGCACAGGGACCTACAATGAGCAGTTCTTC. This sequence encodes CASSQRTGTYNEQFF.